The 6 T cell receptor beta chains below all came from one sample that was sequenced in a study of tumor-infiltrating lymphocytes in primary liver carcinoma (dated by TCRdb to the late 2010s). TCRdb records Illumina HiSeq 2500 as the sequencer. A constant-region primer and ProtoScript II reverse transcriptase were used to reverse-transcribe TCRbeta-specific cDNA from approximately 550 ng total RNA. Construction of the TCRbeta libraries relied on three nested rounds of multiplex PCR, following a slightly modified ARM-PCR procedure. The first two PCR rounds used multiplex TRBV1-TRBV30 forward primers with a Cbeta reverse primer, each for around 10 cycles. TCRdb reprocessed the public reads (quality trimming at Q25 with fastp, clone calling with MiXCR) and kept in-frame beta chains. Identical CDR3 proteins give one entry, which carries the most common genes and DNA. In all, the sample holds some 190,000 distinct CDR3 sequences, and over 45% of those were seen once. The ten largest clones represent roughly 76% of the sample.

TRIzol reagent was used to extract blood RNA from unsorted whole blood, while the DNeasy Blood & Tissue kit provided the germline DNA. What was sequenced was peripheral blood. Receptors were obtained from a man aged 40-49 years with primary liver carcinoma and hepatitis B virus infection.

V usage is TRBV12-3 or TRBV12-4 and J usage is TRBJ1-4, with D possibly TRBD1 on 5 matching bases. Trimming stripped 6 bases from V and 5 bases from J, with 10 bases between. This CDR3 is built from 13 residues. This CDR3 reads CASRGAVNEKLFF. The CDR3 region has the DNA TGTGCCAGCAGAGGGGCTGTGAATGAAAAACTGTTTTTT.

Turning to this clonotype: Sequence at one end of the junction differs from germline and may be a read error. The chain employs TRBV6-4 and TRBJ2-1; 8 nucleotides align to TRBD2. The V gene's germline CDR1 is MRHNA and CDR2 SNTAGT. This CDR3 is 14 amino acids long. The CDR3 DNA reads as TGTGCCACGAAGCGGGAGCTCTCCTACATTGAGCAGTTCTTC. Translated, it gives CATKRELSYIEQFF.

Note on this clonotype: The germline gene is not matched at one end of the junction; a read error may be the cause. The rearrangement joins TRBV5-4 to TRBJ2-5; 8 bases line up with TRBD2. This CDR3 region has 15 residues. Germline V lookup: CDR1 SGHNT, CDR2 YYREEE (reference sequence). The DNA for the CDR3 is TGTACCAGCAGCTCCCAAGCGGGAGAGGGGGAGACCCAGTACTTC. Translated: CTSSSQAGEGETQYF.

As regards this clonotype: Mismatch with germline at one junction end may stem from a read error. The V gene is TRBV29-1, the J gene TRBJ2-6, with a tentative D call TRBD1 (6 bases). CDR1 is SQVTM and CDR2 is ANQGSEA in the germline V gene. The CDR3 extends over 17 amino acids. The CDR3 region has the DNA TGCAGCGTTGAAGTTTCGGACAGCCCCTCTGGGGTCAACATCCTGACTTTC. Translating it yields CSVEVSDSPSGVNILTF.

The V call is TRBV6-5, the J call TRBJ2-1; D is undetermined. Germline CDR1 MNHEY, CDR2 SVGAGI. The CDR3 covers 13 residues. The V end lost 6 bases, the J end lost 9 bases, and 15 bases lay between the germline ends. The DNA of the CDR3 is TGTGCCAGCAGACCGACCGACATTGGTGAGCAGTTCTTC. Amino acids: CASRPTDIGEQFF.

The gene calls are TRBV6-6 and TRBJ2-5; D gene unclear. This CDR3 region has 14 residues. Trimming shortened V by 7 bases and J by 0 bases, and 12 bases separated the two germline ends. Germline loops: CDR1 MNHNY, CDR2 SVGAGI (reference sequence). In DNA, the CDR3 is TGTGCCAGCACCCTGCCGGGTCACCAAGAGACCCAGTACTTC. Translation gives CASTLPGHQETQYF.